This is a list of T cell receptor beta chains from one sample in a study of cytomegalovirus exposure and HLA in healthy donors. Assay: immunoSEQ multiplex PCR; the TCRdb copy retains only in-frame clones and omits some. Of about 170,000 clones in the sample, around 80% were seen once. The specimen was PBMCs. These receptors were taken from a woman aged 50 to 60 in good health and CMV-seropositive. Both conserved end residues are part of each CDR3. A D gene is named only where the DNA matches it firmly. Clone size is shown for a subset of rows, as once, few, many or a class of expanded clone.

d_gene,j_gene,v_gene,abundance,CDR3aa,CDR3nt
.,TRBJ1-1,TRBV19,.,CASSMGGGTEAFF,TGTGCCAGTAGTATGGGGGGTGGCACTGAAGCTTTCTTT
.,TRBJ1-2,TRBV28,.,CASSFPNLSNYGYTF,TGTGCCAGCAGTTTCCCCAACCTATCTAACTATGGCTACACCTTC
TRBD1,TRBJ2-3,TRBV6-4,.,CASSDGTGGTDTQYF,TGTGCCAGCAGTGACGGGACAGGGGGCACAGATACGCAGTATTTT
TRBD2,TRBJ2-7,TRBV5-4,few,CASSSDLTLAGGSEQYF,TGTGCCAGCAGCTCCGACTTAACCCTAGCGGGAGGAAGCGAGCAGTACTTC
.,TRBJ1-1,TRBV6-5,.,CASTPGLLNTEAFF,TGTGCCAGCACCCCGGGACTCCTGAACACTGAAGCTTTCTTT
.,TRBJ2-7,TRBV19,.,CASSIAGRGPSYEQYF,TGTGCCAGTAGTATAGCAGGGCGGGGGCCCTCCTACGAGCAGTACTTC
TRBD1,TRBJ1-1,TRBV5-6,.,CARSHSGGRTEAFF,TGTGCCAGGTCCCATTCAGGGGGCAGGACTGAAGCTTTCTTT
.,TRBJ1-2,TRBV7-9,.,CASSPVGDTWGYTF,TGTGCCAGCAGCCCCGTTGGGGACACTTGGGGCTACACCTTC
.,TRBJ1-2,TRBV7-9,.,CSSSLPGQEMSYTF,TGTTCCAGCAGCTTACCAGGTCAAGAGATGAGCTACACCTTC
.,TRBJ2-7,TRBV10-2,.,CASSGGIYRTPLHF,TGCGCCAGCAGTGGCGGTATTTATCGGACACCGCTTCACTTC
TRBD2,TRBJ2-2,TRBV4-3,few,CASSQDTGGNTGELFF,TGCGCCAGCAGCCAAGATACGGGGGGAAACACCGGGGAGCTGTTTTTT
.,TRBJ1-2,TRBV7-8,once,CASTGMGGYTF,TGTGCCAGCACAGGGATGGGGGGCTACACCTTC
.,TRBJ1-1,TRBV7-9,.,CASSGPGPNTEAFF,TGTGCCAGCAGCGGGCCAGGCCCCAACACTGAAGCTTTCTTT
TRBD1,TRBJ1-4,TRBV27,.,CASSSPHRGHGEKLFF,TGTGCCAGCAGTTCCCCCCACAGGGGGCACGGGGAAAAACTGTTTTTT
TRBD1,TRBJ2-5,TRBV6-4,.,CASSDWGQGAQETQYF,TGTGCCAGCAGTGACTGGGGGCAGGGGGCTCAGGAGACCCAGTACTTC
.,TRBJ1-2,TRBV30,.,CAWNFARNYGYTF,TGTGCCTGGAATTTCGCGAGGAACTATGGCTACACCTTC
TRBD2,TRBJ2-1,TRBV28,.,CASSPPGLGGLNEQFF,TGTGCCAGCAGCCCCCCGGGACTAGGGGGTCTTAATGAGCAGTTCTTC
.,TRBJ2-3,TRBV7-9,.,CASILLGESDTQYF,TGTGCCAGCATCCTCCTCGGGGAGTCAGATACGCAGTATTTT
TRBD2,TRBJ2-7,TRBV6-4,.,CASRPLAGVEQYF,TGTGCCAGCAGGCCCCTAGCGGGAGTCGAGCAGTACTTC
TRBD2,TRBJ2-7,TRBV9,.,CASSFGLAHSYEQYF,TGTGCCAGCAGCTTCGGACTAGCGCACTCCTACGAGCAGTACTTC
.,TRBJ1-4,TRBV27,.,CASSRGLNEKLFF,TGTGCCAGCAGTCGGGGACTAAATGAAAAACTGTTTTTT
TRBD2,TRBJ2-1,TRBV29-1,.,CSVEDRTSGSPNEQFF,TGCAGCGTTGAAGATCGGACTAGCGGGAGTCCTAATGAGCAGTTCTTC
TRBD2,TRBJ2-5,TRBV7-3,.,CASSWTSGETQYF,TGTGCCAGCAGCTGGACTAGCGGAGAGACCCAGTACTTC
.,TRBJ1-1,TRBV12-5,.,CASQRRGQDTEAFF,TGTGCTAGTCAAAGGCGGGGGCAGGACACTGAAGCTTTCTTT
TRBD1,TRBJ2-2,TRBV10-3,.,CASSFRSGTGMSGELFF,TGTGCCTCCTCCTTCCGATCGGGGACAGGGATGTCCGGGGAGCTGTTTTTT
.,TRBJ1-1,TRBV29-1,few,CSVEETENTEAFF,TGCAGCGTTGAAGAAACAGAGAACACTGAAGCTTTCTTT